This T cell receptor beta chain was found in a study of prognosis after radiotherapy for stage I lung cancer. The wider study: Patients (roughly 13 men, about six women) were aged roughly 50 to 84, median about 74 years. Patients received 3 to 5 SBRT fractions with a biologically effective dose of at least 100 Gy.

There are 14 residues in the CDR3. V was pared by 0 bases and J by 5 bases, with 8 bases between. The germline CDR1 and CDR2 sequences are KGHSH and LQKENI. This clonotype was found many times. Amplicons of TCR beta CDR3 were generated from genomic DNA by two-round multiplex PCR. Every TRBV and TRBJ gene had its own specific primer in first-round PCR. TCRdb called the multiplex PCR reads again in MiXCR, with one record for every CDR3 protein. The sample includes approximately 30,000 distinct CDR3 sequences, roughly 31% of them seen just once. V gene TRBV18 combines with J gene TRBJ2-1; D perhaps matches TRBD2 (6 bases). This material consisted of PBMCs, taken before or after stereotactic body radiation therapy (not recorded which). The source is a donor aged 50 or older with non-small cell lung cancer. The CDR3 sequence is CASSPPEGNNEQFF. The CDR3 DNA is TGTGCCAGCTCACCACCGGAGGGTAACAATGAGCAGTTCTTC.